These 6 T cell receptor beta chains were sequenced from one sample in a study of T cells in Graves' hyperthyroidism and ophthalmopathy. Amplified TCR beta CDR3 regions derived from RNA transcripts. TCR CDR3 regions were first amplified by RT-PCR with HTBI primers. TCRdb re-derived calls from the multiplex PCR reads in MiXCR, one entry per CDR3 protein. The sample holds approximately 490,000 distinct CDR3 sequences; about 22% are singletons and the top ten take around 50%. Sequenced material: blood. The source of these receptors is a woman between 65 and 79 years old with Graves' ophthalmopathy.

In the case of this clonotype: Compared with germline, one end of the junction differs, possibly owing to a read error. V gene TRBV7-9 combines with J gene TRBJ1-4; TRBD1 agrees at 7 bases. The CDR3 length is 15 residues. Germline V gives CDR1 SEHNR, CDR2 FQNEAQ (reference sequence). CDR3 amino acids: CASSLRGTANEKQFF. DNA for the CDR3: TGTGCCAGCAGCTTACGAGGGACAGCTAATGAAAAACAGTTTTTT.

This clonotype was counted at least ten times. The chain uses TRBV2 and TRBJ2-1, with TRBD2 as a possible D gene (5 bases). Between the trimmed V and J ends, which lost 7 bases and 8 bases, there was a span of 12 bases. Germline assignment: CDR1 SNHLY and CDR2 FYNNEI. This CDR3 comprises 12 residues. CDR3 loop: CASNQDSDEQFF. The CDR3 region has the DNA TGTGCCAGCAACCAGGACTCCGATGAGCAGTTCTTC.

The sample holds a few counts of this clonotype. This chain uses TRBV7-3 with TRBJ2-1; D possibly corresponds to TRBD2 (7 bases). Trimming took off 7 bases at V and 5 bases at J, with 24 bases between the two ends. The CDR3 spans 17 residues. The germline V gene encodes CDR1 SGHTA and CDR2 FQGTGA. The chain's CDR3 is CASTSFGGGRDNNEQFF. Here the CDR3 DNA reads TGTGCCAGCACCTCCTTCGGGGGCGGGAGAGACAACAATGAGCAGTTCTTC.

This clonotype was seen ten or more times. The rearrangement links TRBV7-2 to TRBJ2-3; TRBD2 might be the D (6 bases). The ends were cut back, 2 bases at V and 3 bases at J, with 9 bases in the middle. CDR1 is SGHTA and CDR2 is FQGNSA in the germline V gene. The CDR3 length is 14 residues. CDR3 in DNA: TGTGCCAGCAGCTTACGGGGGAATACAGATACGCAGTATTTT. It translates to CASSLRGNTDTQYF.

Many counts were recorded for this clonotype. The gene calls are TRBV6-6 and TRBJ1-4; D call uncertain. The CDR3 extends over 13 amino acids. The germline gives CDR1 MNHNY, CDR2 SVGAGI (reference sequence). V lost 2 bases to trimming and J lost 3 bases, with 4 bases between them. The CDR3 is CASSYRSNEKLFF. CDR3 DNA sequence: TGTGCCAGCAGTTACCGGTCTAATGAAAAACTGTTTTTT.

The J gene is TRBJ1-2, the V gene TRBV6-2 or TRBV6-3, with 9 bases aligning to TRBD1. J gave up 2 bases and V 7 bases, and 8 bases lay outside the gene matches. Germline CDR1 and CDR2: MNHEY and SVGEGT. The CDR3 sequence is 15 residues long. CDR3 coding DNA: TGTGCCAGCACCAATGACAGGGGGGGCAACTATGGCTACACCTTC. The encoded protein is CASTNDRGGNYGYTF.